The 22 T cell receptor beta chains below were found in one sample sequenced in a study of blood T cells in healthy people across ages. For the second PCR, which ran for about 7 to 11 cycles, a sample-barcoded 5' primer and a J-beta primer mix were used. TCRdb re-called the 5' RACE reads with MiXCR, one entry per CDR3 protein. This sample has more than 650,000 distinct CDR3 sequences, with about a fifth found just once. Sequencing was done on a sample of blood. The receptor source for this set is a man between 65 and 85 years old in good health.

This clonotype was seen a handful of times. The rearrangement joins TRBV11-3 to TRBJ2-2; perhaps TRBD2 as D (6 bases). This CDR3 is 15 amino acids long. Germline CDR1 SGHNT, CDR2 YENEEA. Trimming left V 4 bases short and J 4 bases short, with 13 bases between. Written as DNA, the CDR3 is TGTGCCAGCAGCTATCGGAGGGGAGGCACCGGGGAGCTGTTTTTT. As protein: CASSYRRGGTGELFF.

This rearrangement joins TRBV24-1 to TRBJ2-1; perhaps TRBD1 as D (6 bases). V lost 4 bases to trimming and J lost 6 bases, with 12 bases between them. The length of the CDR3 is 14 residues. In germline, CDR1 is KGHDR, CDR2 SFDVKD. The CDR3 region has the DNA TGTGCCACCAGTGACCCGGGACACATCAATGAGCAGTTCTTC. As protein: CATSDPGHINEQFF.

This clonotype occurred a few times. J is TRBJ2-7 and V is TRBV20-1; D is possibly TRBD2 (5 bases). V was cut by 0 bases and J by 2 bases, with 11 bases left in between. The CDR3 length is 14 residues. Germline V gene sequence: CDR1 DFQATT, CDR2 SNEGSKA (reference sequence). The CDR3 nucleotides are TGCAGTGCTAGAGATGGAGCGGTAACCTACGAGCAGTACGTC. Its translation is CSARDGAVTYEQYV.

This clonotype occurred a few times. The chain joins TRBV11-2 to TRBJ2-5; D is perhaps TRBD2 (6 bases). V was shortened by 4 bases and J by 0 bases, with 15 bases between the two germline ends. Germline assignment: CDR1 SGHAT and CDR2 FQNNGV. The CDR3 has 16 residues. CDR3 sequence: CASSSPFGGNQETQYF. The CDR3 coding sequence is TGTGCCAGCAGCTCGCCTTTTGGAGGGAACCAAGAGACCCAGTACTTC.

The rearrangement uses TRBV5-1 and TRBJ2-7; D is unclear. This CDR3 region has 12 residues. Trimming shortened V by 0 bases and J by 5 bases, and 6 bases separated the two germline ends. Germline values: CDR1 SGHRS, CDR2 YFSETQ. The CDR3 is CASSLDQHEQYF. CDR3 sequence (DNA): TGCGCCAGCAGCTTGGATCAGCACGAGCAGTACTTC.

The sample holds one count of this clonotype. The chain recombines TRBV9 with TRBJ2-3; no clear D gene. Trimming pared 2 bases from V and 2 bases from J, leaving 12 bases between. Germline CDR1 is SGDLS and CDR2 is YYNGEE. The length of the CDR3 is 15 residues. The CDR3 nucleotides are TGTGCCAGCAGCGTCTTTATAGAAGCCACAGATACGCAGTATTTT. Protein product: CASSVFIEATDTQYF.

V and J are TRBV3-1 and TRBJ2-5; 7 positions match TRBD2. The V gene end was trimmed by 2 bases and the J gene end by 5 bases; junction bases not matched to a gene: 11. This CDR3 contains 16 residues. In germline, CDR1 is LGHDT, CDR2 YNNKEL (reference sequence). The CDR3 bases are TGTGCCAGCAGCCAACCCGGGTCTAGCGGTCTGGAGACCCAGTACTTC. Protein sequence: CASSQPGSSGLETQYF.

CDR3 region: CASSQVLRRTEAFF. The DNA of the CDR3 is TGTGCCAGCAGCCAAGTTCTCCGACGGACTGAAGCTTTCTTT. J is TRBJ1-1 and V is TRBV14; D call uncertain. The CDR3 is 14 amino acids. V was pared by 1 base and J by 5 bases, with 11 bases between. Per the germline V gene, CDR1 is SGHDN and CDR2 is FVKESK.

The V gene is TRBV18, the J gene TRBJ1-1, with D possibly matching TRBD1 (5 bases). The V gene lost 3 bases and the J gene lost 1 base, with 12 bases spanning the gap. Germline V gene sequence: CDR1 KGHSH, CDR2 LQKENI. The CDR3 consists of 15 residues. In nucleotides, the CDR3 is TGTGCCAGCTCACCGGGACTTGGGCCGAACACTGAAGCTTTCTTT. Protein product: CASSPGLGPNTEAFF.

This clonotype has just a few counts. This chain uses TRBV6-1 with TRBJ1-4, with D possibly being TRBD1 (6 bases). Germline values: CDR1 MNHNS, CDR2 SASEGT. Trimming shortened V by 4 bases and J by 4 bases, and 16 bases separated the two germline ends. The CDR3 loop spans 16 amino acids. The CDR3 here is CASSGERTALNEKLFF. The CDR3 nucleotides are TGTGCCAGCAGTGGCGAACGGACAGCGCTTAATGAAAAACTGTTTTTT.

This clonotype was recorded at least ten times. This chain uses TRBV19 with TRBJ1-1; TRBD1 is a possible D gene (5 bases). The CDR3 sequence is 12 residues long. CDR1 and CDR2 from the germline V gene are LNHDA and SQIVND (reference sequence). Trimming took off 10 bases at V and 5 bases at J, with 14 bases between the two ends. CDR3 sequence reads: CATQKKGTEAFF. The CDR3 coding sequence is TGTGCCACCCAAAAAAAGGGGACTGAAGCTTTCTTT.

On this clonotype: Likely a read error: the CDR3 ends without its conserved phenylalanine or tryptophan. The V and J genes are TRBV18 and TRBJ1-6; D not certain. The CDR3 length is 12 residues. Germline CDR1 KGHSH, CDR2 LQKENI. Trimming pared 3 bases from V and 6 bases from J, leaving 3 bases between. The DNA of the CDR3 is TGTGCCAGCTCACCGAGTAATTCACCCCTCCACCTT. This gives the protein CASSPSNSPLHL.

The chain has TRBV7-2 and TRBJ2-3, with 8 bases aligning to TRBD1. This CDR3 is 15 amino acids long. CDR1 and CDR2 (germline): SGHTA, FQGNSA. Trimming cost V 5 bases and J 6 bases; bases outside gene matches: 10. The CDR3, as DNA: TGTGCCAGCAGCCCCGGGCCAGGGGGCGTCGATACGCAGTATTTT. Its translation is CASSPGPGGVDTQYF.

The chain carries TRBV24-1 and TRBJ2-6, with D possibly TRBD1 on 5 matching bases. V gave up 2 bases and J gave up 1 base, with 5 bases separating them. CDR1 is KGHDR, CDR2 SFDVKD, per germline. The CDR3 length is 15 residues. The CDR3 region is CATSDSGSGANVLTF. The CDR3 nucleotides are TGTGCCACCAGTGATTCAGGGTCTGGGGCCAACGTCCTGACTTTC.

This clonotype was recorded at least ten times. This rearrangement joins TRBV5-1 to TRBJ1-4; maybe TRBD1 (6 bases). This CDR3 spans 16 amino acids. The germline V gene has CDR1 SGHRS and CDR2 YFSETQ. V shed 4 bases and J shed 0 bases, with 13 bases lying between them. CDR3 amino acids: CASSRRGDATNEKLFF. In DNA, the CDR3 is TGCGCCAGCAGCCGGAGGGGGGATGCAACTAATGAAAAACTGTTTTTT. Full variable domain (rest looked up from reference TRBV5-1 and TRBJ1-4): KAGVTQTPRYLIKTRGQQVTLSCSPISGHRSVSWYQQTPGQGLQFLFEYFSETQRNKGNFPGRFSGRQFSNSRSEMNVSTLELGDSALYLCASSRRGDATNEKLFFGSGTQLSVL.

This chain connects TRBV5-1 to TRBJ1-2, with 10 bases lining up with TRBD1. The CDR3 is 14 amino acids. The germline V gene has CDR1 SGHRS and CDR2 YFSETQ. V lost 4 bases to trimming and J lost 6 bases; unmatched junction nucleotides: 6. CDR3 in DNA: TGCGCCAGCAGCCATGGGACAGGGGAAGATGGCTACACCTTC. Translating it yields CASSHGTGEDGYTF. The full variable domain, completed using reference TRBV5-1 and TRBJ1-2, is KAGVTQTPRYLIKTRGQQVTLSCSPISGHRSVSWYQQTPGQGLQFLFEYFSETQRNKGNFPGRFSGRQFSNSRSEMNVSTLELGDSALYLCASSHGTGEDGYTFGSGTRLTVV.

The rearrangement links TRBV11-2 to TRBJ1-6, with 7 bases lining up with TRBD1. The V gene's germline CDR1 is SGHAT and CDR2 FQNNGV. This CDR3 has 14 amino acids. Unmatched junction bases numbered 7, after V lost 5 bases and J lost 9 bases. CDR3 nucleotides: TGTGCCAGCAGCAACGACAGGGAGTTTTCACCCCTCCACTTT. As protein: CASSNDREFSPLHF.

The V and J genes are TRBV3-1 and TRBJ2-2, with TRBD1 identical over 11 bases. Losses at the gene ends were 3 bases for V and 5 bases for J; bases not matched to a gene: 11. The CDR3 is 18 residues long. The germline gives CDR1 LGHDT, CDR2 YNNKEL (reference sequence). The chain's CDR3 is CASSHQGFGTGGTGELFF. Written as DNA, the CDR3 is TGTGCCAGCAGCCACCAGGGCTTTGGGACAGGGGGAACCGGGGAGCTGTTTTTT.

As concerns this clonotype: Its ends do not fully match the called genes, so a read error is possible. This rearrangement joins TRBV6-1 to TRBJ2-3, with D tentatively TRBD2 (5 bases). The CDR3 has 13 residues. Germline CDR1 and CDR2: MNHNS and SASEGT. The CDR3 loop is CASRTASTATQYF. The CDR3 coding sequence is TGTGCCAGCAGAACAGCTAGCACAGCTACGCAGTATTTT.

Only a few counts were recorded for this clonotype. This chain joins TRBV6-6 and TRBJ2-2; the D gene is possibly TRBD2 (6 bases). CDR1 and CDR2 from the germline V gene are MNHNY and SVGAGI (reference sequence). Deletions cut 6 bases from V and 0 bases from J, with 11 bases between. The CDR3 covers 15 residues. The CDR3 region is CASRKGGTNTGELFF. CDR3 sequence (DNA): TGTGCCAGCAGGAAAGGAGGGACGAACACCGGGGAGCTGTTTTTT.

The gene calls are TRBV24-1 and TRBJ2-3, with TRBD2 as a possible D gene (7 bases). Germline values: CDR1 KGHDR, CDR2 SFDVKD. The CDR3 has 14 residues. The V end was cut by 5 bases, the J end by 4 bases, with 12 bases between. The CDR3 is CATSGGGVPDTQYF. In DNA, the CDR3 is TGTGCCACCAGTGGAGGGGGGGTTCCAGATACGCAGTATTTT.

The genes are TRBV12-3 or TRBV12-4 and TRBJ2-2, with TRBD2 as a possible D gene (6 bases). The CDR3 spans 14 residues. The V end was cut by 6 bases, the J end by 9 bases, with 17 bases between. The DNA of the CDR3 is TGTGCCAGCAGCCTATCGGGGGTTGATAGGGAGCTGTTTTTT. It translates to CASSLSGVDRELFF.